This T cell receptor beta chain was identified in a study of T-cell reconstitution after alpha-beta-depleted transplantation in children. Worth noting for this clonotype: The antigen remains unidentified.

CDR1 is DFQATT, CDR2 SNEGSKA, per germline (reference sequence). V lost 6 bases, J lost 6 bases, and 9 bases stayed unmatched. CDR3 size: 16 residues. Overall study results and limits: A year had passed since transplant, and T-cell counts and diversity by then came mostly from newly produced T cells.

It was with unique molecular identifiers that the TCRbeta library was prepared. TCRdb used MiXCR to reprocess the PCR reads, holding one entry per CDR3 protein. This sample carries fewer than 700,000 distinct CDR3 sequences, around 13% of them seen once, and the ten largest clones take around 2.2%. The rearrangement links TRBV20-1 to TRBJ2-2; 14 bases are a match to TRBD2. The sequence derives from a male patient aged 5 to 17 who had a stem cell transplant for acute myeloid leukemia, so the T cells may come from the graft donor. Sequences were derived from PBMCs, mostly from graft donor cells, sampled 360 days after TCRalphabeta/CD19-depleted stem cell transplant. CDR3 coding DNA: TGCAGTGCCAGGACTAGCGGGAGGACGTTCCCCGGGGAGCTGTTTTTT. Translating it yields CSARTSGRTFPGELFF.